This T cell receptor (beta chain) was recovered during a study of blood T cell repertoires in COVID-19. Looking at the study overall: Material from acute and convalescent COVID-19 was sourced from the United States, Italy and Spain. PBMCs, B-cell-depleted T cells, or T cells were the source of the cDNA or gDNA that made up the material.

In the authors' methods: Estimates of nucleated cell counts were drawn from the amplification of reference gene primers. The repertoire was sequenced with immunoSEQ multiplex PCR; TCRdb's copy has only in-frame clones and lacks some. V, J and clone size are taken as reported in that table, and D and trimming were inferred from the DNA itself. The repertoire has 140,000 or so clones, around 90% of them found once; the top ten carry around 1.7%. The V gene's germline CDR1 is KGHSH and CDR2 LQKENI. The CDR3 extends over 14 amino acids. The junction had 6 bases not matched to a gene; V was cut back by 4 bases and J by 5 bases.

The specimen was peripheral blood. The rearrangement joins TRBV18 to TRBJ1-2; 8 bases are a match to TRBD1. The sequence was collected from a woman aged 50 to 65 with acute or convalescent COVID-19. The DNA for the CDR3 is TGTGCCAGCTCACGGGCCGGGACAGGATATGGCTACACCTTC. It codes for CASSRAGTGYGYTF.